The 12 T cell receptor beta chains presented below share a single source sample, sequenced in a study of cytomegalovirus exposure and HLA in healthy donors. TCRdb's copy holds only in-frame clones and misses some; the assay was immunoSEQ multiplex PCR. The repertoire holds 150,000 to 200,000 clones, with around nine tenths as singletons. Sequencing was done on a sample of PBMCs. These receptors all come from a woman aged 30 to 39 in good health and CMV-seronegative.

CDR3 protein: CASRETGVSGYTF. The CDR3 nucleotides read TGTGCCAGCAGGGAAACAGGGGTTTCCGGCTACACCTTC. This chain connects TRBV6-5 to TRBJ1-2; 7 positions match TRBD1. This CDR3 spans 13 amino acids. CDR1 is MNHEY and CDR2 is SVGAGI in the germline V gene. V trimming: 6 bases; J trimming: 8 bases; junction bases outside the gene matches: 9.

The rearrangement uses TRBV5-1 and TRBJ2-7; D might be TRBD2 (6 bases). Germline CDR1 SGHRS, CDR2 YFSETQ. The CDR3 sequence is 12 residues long. V gave up 4 bases and J gave up 5 bases, with 10 bases separating them. DNA of the CDR3: TGCGCCAGCAGCGCGGGGAGTCACGAGCAGTACTTC. As protein: CASSAGSHEQYF.

This clone showed up just once. The chain links TRBV30 to TRBJ2-5, with D unclear. The CDR3 contains 10 residues. From germline, CDR1 is GTSNPN and CDR2 SVGIG (reference sequence). The ends were cut back, 7 bases at V and 4 bases at J, with 7 bases in the middle. The CDR3: CAYSGETQYF. CDR3 bases: TGTGCCTATTCAGGAGAGACCCAGTACTTC.

In this sample, this clone turned up once. The chain couples TRBV5-6 to TRBJ2-3, with 7 bases that match TRBD1. Trimming removed 2 bases from V and 5 bases from J; junction bases left unmatched: 8. The CDR3 totals 15 residues. Germline values: CDR1 SGHDT, CDR2 YYEEEE. CDR3 coding DNA: TGTGCCAGCAGCTTAGACAGGGTCGACAGAGATACGCAGTATTTT. It codes for CASSLDRVDRDTQYF.

The chain employs TRBV9 and TRBJ2-3; 10 bases fit TRBD2. This CDR3 comprises 15 residues. Germline V gene lookup returns CDR1 SGDLS and CDR2 YYNGEE. J gave up 2 bases and V 3 bases, and 3 bases lay outside the gene matches. Written as DNA, the CDR3 is TGTGCCAGCAGCGGACTAGCGGGTCTCACAGATACGCAGTATTTT. Amino acid sequence: CASSGLAGLTDTQYF.

As to this clone: Germline is not matched at one junction end, which may reflect a read error. This chain links TRBV7-7 with TRBJ1-5; D is unclear. CDR1 and CDR2 (germline): SSHAT, FNYEAQ (reference sequence). The CDR3 is 13 residues long. CDR3 amino acids: CASSLSRNQPQHF. CDR3 in DNA: TGTGCTAGCAGCTTATCTAGAAATCAGCCCCAGCATTTT.

The V and J genes are TRBV5-1 and TRBJ1-5, with D possibly being TRBD1 (6 bases). In germline, CDR1 is SGHRS, CDR2 YFSETQ. The V and J ends lost 4 bases and 4 bases respectively, with 12 bases between them. The CDR3 consists of 14 residues. This chain's CDR3 is CASSLTGVNQPQHF. The CDR3 DNA follows: TGCGCCAGCAGCCTGACAGGCGTAAATCAGCCCCAGCATTTT.

This chain connects TRBV9 to TRBJ1-3, with D maybe TRBD1 (5 bases). The length of the CDR3 is 16 residues. The V gene lost 4 bases and the J gene lost 1 base, with 15 bases spanning the gap. CDR1 and CDR2 (germline): SGDLS, YYNGEE. CDR3: CASSPQGVLSGNTIYF. The CDR3 nucleotides read TGTGCCAGCAGCCCACAAGGGGTTCTTTCTGGAAACACCATATATTTT.

This chain uses TRBV7-2 with TRBJ2-7; the D gene is possibly TRBD1 (6 bases). V lost 3 bases, J lost 3 bases, and 15 bases lay in between. Germline CDR1 and CDR2: SGHTA and FQGNSA. The CDR3 loop spans 15 amino acids. In nucleotides, the CDR3 is TGTGCCAGCAGCTTGGCACCCGGACAGAACTACGAGCAGTACTTC. Protein product: CASSLAPGQNYEQYF.

V usage is TRBV19 and J usage is TRBJ1-3; D not certain. The length of the CDR3 is 14 residues. The V gene lost 2 bases and the J gene lost 0 bases, with 5 bases spanning the gap. Germline V CDR1 and CDR2: LNHDA, SQIVND (reference sequence). The CDR3 DNA follows: TGTGCCAGTAGTATACAGGCCTCTGGAAACACCATATATTTT. It is translated as CASSIQASGNTIYF.

The chain carries TRBV6-1 and TRBJ1-1; 7 bases match TRBD1. Per germline, CDR1 MNHNS and CDR2 SASEGT. The junction had 0 bases not matched to a gene; V was cut back by 4 bases and J by 1 base. The CDR3 contains 13 residues. The chain's CDR3 is CASSGQGNTEAFF. The CDR3 bases are TGTGCCAGCAGTGGACAGGGGAACACTGAAGCTTTCTTT.

This clone occurred a few times. In the same sample, other DNA sequences code for this CDR3. J is TRBJ1-2 and V is TRBV30, with D unresolved. The CDR3 loop spans 10 amino acids. With 1 base removed from V and 11 bases from J, the gap between germline ends came to 8 bases. The germline gives CDR1 GTSNPN, CDR2 SVGIG (reference sequence). In DNA form, the CDR3 reads TGTGCCTGGAGTGGAAGAGGTTACACCTTC. Its protein is CAWSGRGYTF.